The following is a TCR beta chain sequence with its context. What it binds is unknown. It may be a read error: a sequence one base away is much more abundant. Alongside a J-beta primer mix, a sample-barcoded 5' primer served in a second PCR lasting about 7 to 12 cycles. TCRdb reprocessed the 5' RACE reads with MiXCR, giving one entry per CDR3 protein. This sample yields approximately 1,000,000 distinct CDR3 sequences, of which more than 40% are seen a single time; around 18% belongs to the top ten. This sample stems from a study of blood T cells in healthy people across ages. Study conclusions and caveats: No one knew whether donors had CMV, which possibly confounded expanded clonotype changes. Unsorted PBMC material precluded a definitive naive versus antigen-experienced comparison. There were more naive CD4+ cells and higher diversity in long-lived donors than in aged donors.

V lost 2 bases and J 3 bases, leaving 11 bases between the germline ends. Germline V gene data show CDR1 as MGHDK and CDR2 as SYGVNS. The CDR3 is made up of 14 amino acids. Peripheral blood was drawn, roughly 10 milliliters per donor. The V call is TRBV25-1, the J call TRBJ2-7; possible D gene TRBD2, 6 bases. The receptor was isolated from a woman in her fifties or sixties in good health. What was sequenced was blood. CDR3 protein: CASSEPGGNYEQYF. The CDR3 coding sequence is TGTGCCAGCAGTGAACCTGGAGGGAACTACGAGCAGTACTTC.